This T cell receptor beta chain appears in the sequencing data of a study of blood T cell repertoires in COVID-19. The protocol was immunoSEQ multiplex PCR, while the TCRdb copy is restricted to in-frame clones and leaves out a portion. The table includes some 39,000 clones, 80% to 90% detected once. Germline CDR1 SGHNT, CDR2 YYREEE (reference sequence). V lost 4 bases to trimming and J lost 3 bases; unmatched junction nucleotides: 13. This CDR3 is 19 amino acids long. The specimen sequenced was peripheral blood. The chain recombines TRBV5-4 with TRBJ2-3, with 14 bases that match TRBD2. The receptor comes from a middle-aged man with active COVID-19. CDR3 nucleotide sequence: TGTGCCAGCAGCATGGGGACTAGCGGGAGTCTACGGTCGACAGATACGCAGTATTTT. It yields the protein CASSMGTSGSLRSTDTQYF.